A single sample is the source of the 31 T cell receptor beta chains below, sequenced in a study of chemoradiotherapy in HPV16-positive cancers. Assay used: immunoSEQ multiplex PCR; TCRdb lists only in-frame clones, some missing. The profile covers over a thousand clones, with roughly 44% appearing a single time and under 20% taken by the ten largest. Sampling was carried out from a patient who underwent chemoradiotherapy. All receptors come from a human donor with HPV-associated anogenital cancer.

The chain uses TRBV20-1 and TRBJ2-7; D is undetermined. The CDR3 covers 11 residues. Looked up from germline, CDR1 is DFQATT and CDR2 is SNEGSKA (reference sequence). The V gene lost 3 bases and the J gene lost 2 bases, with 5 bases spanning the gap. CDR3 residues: CSASTPYEQYF. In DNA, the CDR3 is TGCAGTGCTAGTACCCCCTACGAGCAGTACTTC.

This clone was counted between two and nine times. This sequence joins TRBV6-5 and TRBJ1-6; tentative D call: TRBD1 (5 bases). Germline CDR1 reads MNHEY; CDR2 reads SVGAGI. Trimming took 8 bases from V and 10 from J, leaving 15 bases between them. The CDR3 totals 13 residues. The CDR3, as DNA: TGTGCCAGCTGCGGGACTTTCGGATCACCCCTCCACTTT. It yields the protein CASCGTFGSPLHF.

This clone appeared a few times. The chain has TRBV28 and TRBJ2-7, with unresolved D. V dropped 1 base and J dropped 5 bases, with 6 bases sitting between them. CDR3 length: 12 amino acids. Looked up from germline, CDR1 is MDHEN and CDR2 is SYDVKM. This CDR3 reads CASSLLVDEQYF. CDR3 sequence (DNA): TGTGCCAGCAGTTTATTGGTCGACGAGCAGTACTTC.

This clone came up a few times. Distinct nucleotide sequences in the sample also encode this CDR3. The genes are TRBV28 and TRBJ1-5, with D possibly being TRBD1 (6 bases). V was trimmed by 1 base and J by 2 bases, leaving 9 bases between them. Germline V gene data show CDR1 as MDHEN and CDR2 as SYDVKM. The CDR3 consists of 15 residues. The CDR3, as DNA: TGTGCCAGCAGTTTATTAGCAGGGGGCAATCAGCCCCAGCATTTT. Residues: CASSLLAGGNQPQHF.

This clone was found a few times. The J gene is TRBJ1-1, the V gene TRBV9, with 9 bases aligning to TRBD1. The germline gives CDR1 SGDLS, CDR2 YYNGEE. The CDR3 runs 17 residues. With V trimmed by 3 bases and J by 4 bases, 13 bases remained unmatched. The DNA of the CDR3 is TGTGCCAGCAGCGCCCGACAGGGGGTCGGTCTGGGCACTGAAGCTTTCTTT. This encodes CASSARQGVGLGTEAFF.

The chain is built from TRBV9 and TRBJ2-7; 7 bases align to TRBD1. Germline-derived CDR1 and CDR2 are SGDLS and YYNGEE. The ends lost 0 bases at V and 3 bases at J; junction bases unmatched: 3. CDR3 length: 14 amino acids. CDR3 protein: CASSVEGTDYEQYF. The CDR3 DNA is TGTGCCAGCAGCGTAGAAGGGACAGACTACGAGCAGTACTTC.

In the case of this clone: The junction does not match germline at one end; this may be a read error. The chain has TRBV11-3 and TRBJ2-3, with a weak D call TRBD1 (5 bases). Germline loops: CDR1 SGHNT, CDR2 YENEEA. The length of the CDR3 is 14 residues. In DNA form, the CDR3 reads TGTGCCAGCAGCTTGTTAAGAGCGACAGCTACGCAGTATTTT. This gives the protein CASSLLRATATQYF. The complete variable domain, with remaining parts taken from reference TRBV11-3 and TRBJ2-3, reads EAGVVQSPRYKIIEKKQPVAFWCNPISGHNTLYWYLQNLGQGPELLIRYENEEAVDDSQLPKDRFSAERLKGVDSTLKIQPAELGDSAVYLCASSLLRATATQYFGPGTRLTVL.

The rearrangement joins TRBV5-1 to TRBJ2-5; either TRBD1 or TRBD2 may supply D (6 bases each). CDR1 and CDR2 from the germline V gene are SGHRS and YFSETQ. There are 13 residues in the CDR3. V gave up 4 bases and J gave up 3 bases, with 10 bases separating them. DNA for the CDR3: TGCGCCAGCAGCCGCGGGACAAAAGAGACCCAGTACTTC. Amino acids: CASSRGTKETQYF.

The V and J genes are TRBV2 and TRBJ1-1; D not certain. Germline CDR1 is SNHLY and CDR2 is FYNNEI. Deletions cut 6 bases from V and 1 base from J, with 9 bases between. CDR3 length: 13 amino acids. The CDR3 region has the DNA TGTGCCAGCAGCCCCGGGCCGAACACTGAAGCTTTCTTT. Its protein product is CASSPGPNTEAFF.

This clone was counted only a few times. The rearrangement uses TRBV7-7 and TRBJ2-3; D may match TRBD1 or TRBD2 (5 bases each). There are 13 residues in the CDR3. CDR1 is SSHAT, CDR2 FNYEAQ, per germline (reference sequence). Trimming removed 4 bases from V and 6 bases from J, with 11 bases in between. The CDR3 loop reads CASSSGRGDTQYF. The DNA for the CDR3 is TGTGCCAGCAGCTCGGGACGAGGCGATACGCAGTATTTT.

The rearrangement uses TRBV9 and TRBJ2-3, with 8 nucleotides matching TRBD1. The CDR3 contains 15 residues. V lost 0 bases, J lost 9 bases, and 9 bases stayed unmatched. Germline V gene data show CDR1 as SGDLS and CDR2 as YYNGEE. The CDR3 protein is CASSVAGQGSKTQYF. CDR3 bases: TGTGCCAGCAGCGTAGCCGGACAGGGATCTAAAACGCAGTATTTT.

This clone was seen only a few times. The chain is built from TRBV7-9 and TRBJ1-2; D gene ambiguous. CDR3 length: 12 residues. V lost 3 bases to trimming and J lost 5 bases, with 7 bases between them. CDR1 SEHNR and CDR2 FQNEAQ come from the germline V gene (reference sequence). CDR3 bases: TGTGCCAGCAGCTTGGGGATATATGGCTACACCTTC. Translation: CASSLGIYGYTF.

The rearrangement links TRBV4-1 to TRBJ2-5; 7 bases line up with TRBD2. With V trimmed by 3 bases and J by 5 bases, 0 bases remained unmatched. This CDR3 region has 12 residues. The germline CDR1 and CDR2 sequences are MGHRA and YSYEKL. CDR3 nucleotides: TGCGCCAGCAGCCAGGGGGGGGAGACCCAGTACTTC. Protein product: CASSQGGETQYF.

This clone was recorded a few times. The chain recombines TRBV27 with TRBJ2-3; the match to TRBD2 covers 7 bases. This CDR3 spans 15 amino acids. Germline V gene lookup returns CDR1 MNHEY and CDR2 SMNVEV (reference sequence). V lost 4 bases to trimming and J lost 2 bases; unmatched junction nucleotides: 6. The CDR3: CASSSLAADTDTQYF. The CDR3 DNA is TGTGCCAGCAGTTCCCTAGCGGCAGACACAGATACGCAGTATTTT.

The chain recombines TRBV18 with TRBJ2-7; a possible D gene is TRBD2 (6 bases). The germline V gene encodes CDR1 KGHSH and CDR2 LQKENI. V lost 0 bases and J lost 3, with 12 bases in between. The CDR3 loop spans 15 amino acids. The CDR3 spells CASSPPASANYEQYF. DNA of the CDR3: TGTGCCAGCTCACCACCAGCTAGCGCTAACTACGAGCAGTACTTC.

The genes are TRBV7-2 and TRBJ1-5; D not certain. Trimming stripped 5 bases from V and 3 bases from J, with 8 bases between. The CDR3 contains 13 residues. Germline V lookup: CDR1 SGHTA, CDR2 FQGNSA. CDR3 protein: CASSPTTNQPQHF. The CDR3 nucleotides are TGTGCCAGCAGCCCGACAACCAATCAGCCCCAGCATTTT. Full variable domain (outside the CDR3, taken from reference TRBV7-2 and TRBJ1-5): GAGVSQSPSNKVTEKGKDVELRCDPISGHTALYWYRQSLGQGLEFLIYFQGNSAPDKSGLPSDRFSAERTGGSVSTLTIQRTQQEDSAVYLCASSPTTNQPQHFGDGTRLSIL.

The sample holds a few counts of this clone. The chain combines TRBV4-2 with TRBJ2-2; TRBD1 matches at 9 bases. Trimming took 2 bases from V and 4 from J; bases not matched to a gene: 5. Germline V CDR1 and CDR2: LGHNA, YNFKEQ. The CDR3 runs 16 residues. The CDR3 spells CASSQQDRGGTGELFF. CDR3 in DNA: TGTGCCAGCAGCCAACAGGACAGGGGCGGCACCGGGGAGCTGTTTTTT.

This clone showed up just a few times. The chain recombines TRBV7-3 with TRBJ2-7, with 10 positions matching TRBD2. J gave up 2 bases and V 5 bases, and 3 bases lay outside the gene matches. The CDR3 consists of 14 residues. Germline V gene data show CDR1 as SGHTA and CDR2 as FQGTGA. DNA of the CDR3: TGTGCCAGCAGCACCACTAGCGGGGCCTACGAGCAGTACTTC. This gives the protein CASSTTSGAYEQYF.

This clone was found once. The CDR3 spells CSARGSGEQYF. CDR3 sequence (DNA): TGCAGTGCTAGGGGTTCCGGCGAGCAGTACTTC. The V and J genes are TRBV20-1 and TRBJ2-7; D is undetermined. CDR1 and CDR2 from the germline V gene are DFQATT and SNEGSKA (reference sequence). The CDR3 has 11 residues. V lost 3 bases to trimming and J lost 6 bases, with 9 bases between them.

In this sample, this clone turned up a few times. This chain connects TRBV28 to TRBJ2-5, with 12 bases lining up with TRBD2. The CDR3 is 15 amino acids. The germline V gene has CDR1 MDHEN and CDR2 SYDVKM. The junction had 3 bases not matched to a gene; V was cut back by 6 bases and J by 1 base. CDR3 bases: TGTGCCAGCAGCTTGACTAGCGGGGGCCAAGAGACCCAGTACTTC. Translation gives CASSLTSGGQETQYF.

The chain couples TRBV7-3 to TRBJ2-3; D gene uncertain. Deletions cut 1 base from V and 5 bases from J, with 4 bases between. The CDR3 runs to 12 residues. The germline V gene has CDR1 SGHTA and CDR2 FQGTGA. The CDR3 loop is CASSLMGDTQYF. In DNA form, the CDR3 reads TGTGCCAGCAGCTTAATGGGAGATACGCAGTATTTT.

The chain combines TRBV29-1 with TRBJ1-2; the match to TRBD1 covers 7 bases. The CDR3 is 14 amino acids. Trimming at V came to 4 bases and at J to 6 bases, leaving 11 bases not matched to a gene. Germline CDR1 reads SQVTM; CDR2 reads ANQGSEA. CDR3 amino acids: CSVVGLKTGHGYTF. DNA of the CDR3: TGCAGCGTTGTCGGTCTTAAGACAGGGCATGGCTACACCTTC.

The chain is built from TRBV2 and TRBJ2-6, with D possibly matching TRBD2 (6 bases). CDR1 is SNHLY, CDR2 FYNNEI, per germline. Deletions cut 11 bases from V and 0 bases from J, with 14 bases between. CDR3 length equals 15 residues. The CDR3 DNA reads TGTGCCGGGGGGAGACCTCGCTCTGGGGCCAACGTCCTGACTTTC. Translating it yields CAGGRPRSGANVLTF.

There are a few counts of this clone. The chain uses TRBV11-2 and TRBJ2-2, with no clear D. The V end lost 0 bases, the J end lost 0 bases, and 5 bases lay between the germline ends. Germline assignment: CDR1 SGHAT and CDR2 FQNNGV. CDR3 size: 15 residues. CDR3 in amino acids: CASSLDPPNTGELFF. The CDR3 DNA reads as TGTGCCAGCAGCTTAGACCCGCCGAACACCGGGGAGCTGTTTTTT.

In DNA form, the CDR3 reads TGTGCCAGCAGCCGCACCGGGGGACGGTCAGATACGCAGTATTTT. Its translation: CASSRTGGRSDTQYF. The chain employs TRBV7-3 and TRBJ2-3; the D gene is possibly TRBD2 (6 bases). Trimming removed 5 bases from V and 4 bases from J, with 16 bases in between. CDR3 size: 15 residues. Germline V gene lookup returns CDR1 SGHTA and CDR2 FQGTGA. The variable domain in full, completed from reference TRBV7-3 and TRBJ2-3, reads GAGVSQTPSNKVTEKGKYVELRCDPISGHTALYWYRQSLGQGPEFLIYFQGTGAADDSGLPNDRFFAVRPEGSVSTLKIQRTERGDSAVYLCASSRTGGRSDTQYFGPGTRLTVL.

The CDR3 nucleotides are TGTGCCAGCAGCGTAGGAACAGGGGCGAACACTGAAGCTTTCTTT. This translates into CASSVGTGANTEAFF. The V and J genes are TRBV9 and TRBJ1-1, with 7 bases fitting TRBD1. Germline CDR1 SGDLS, CDR2 YYNGEE. The CDR3 is 15 residues long. Unmatched junction bases numbered 3, after V lost 0 bases and J lost 1 base. Full variable domain (outside the CDR3, taken from reference TRBV9 and TRBJ1-1): DSGVTQTPKHLITATGQRVTLRCSPRSGDLSVYWYQQSLDQGLQFLIQYYNGEERAKGNILERFSAQQFPDLHSELNLSSLELGDSALYFCASSVGTGANTEAFFGQGTRLTVV.

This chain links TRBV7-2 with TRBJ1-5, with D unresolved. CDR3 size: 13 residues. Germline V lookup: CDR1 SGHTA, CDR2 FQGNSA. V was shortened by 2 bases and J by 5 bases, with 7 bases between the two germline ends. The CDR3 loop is CASSLPPYQPQHF. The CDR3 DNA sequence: TGTGCCAGCAGCTTACCACCTTATCAGCCCCAGCATTTT.

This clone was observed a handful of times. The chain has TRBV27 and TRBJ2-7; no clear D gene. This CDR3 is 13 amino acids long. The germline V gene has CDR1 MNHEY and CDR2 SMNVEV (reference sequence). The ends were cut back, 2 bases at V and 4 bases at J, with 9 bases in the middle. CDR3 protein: CASSLVMGYEQYF. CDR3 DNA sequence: TGTGCCAGCAGTTTAGTAATGGGGTACGAGCAGTACTTC.

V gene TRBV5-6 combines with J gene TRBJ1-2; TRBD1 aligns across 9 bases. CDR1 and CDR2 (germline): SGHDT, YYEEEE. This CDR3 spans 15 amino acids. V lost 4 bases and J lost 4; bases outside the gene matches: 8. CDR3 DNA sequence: TGTGCCAGCAGCACCATCACAGGGGGCGCCTATGGCTACACCTTC. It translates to CASSTITGGAYGYTF.

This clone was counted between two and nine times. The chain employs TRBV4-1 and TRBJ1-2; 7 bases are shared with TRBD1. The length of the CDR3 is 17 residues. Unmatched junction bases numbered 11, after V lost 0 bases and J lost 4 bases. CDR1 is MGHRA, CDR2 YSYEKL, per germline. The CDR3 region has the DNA TGCGCCAGCAGCCAAGACCCACCAGACAGGGTGGGCTATGGCTACACCTTC. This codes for CASSQDPPDRVGYGYTF.

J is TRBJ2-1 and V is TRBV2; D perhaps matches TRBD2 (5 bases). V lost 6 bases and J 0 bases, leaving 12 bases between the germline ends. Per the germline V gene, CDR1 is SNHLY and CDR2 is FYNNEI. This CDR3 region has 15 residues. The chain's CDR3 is CASRDVGSSYNEQFF. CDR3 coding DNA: TGTGCCAGCAGAGACGTTGGGAGCTCCTACAATGAGCAGTTCTTC.